These 30 T cell receptor beta chains share one sample of origin, sequenced in a study of cytomegalovirus exposure and HLA in healthy donors. TCRdb keeps only in-frame clones here, not all; method: immunoSEQ multiplex PCR. The table lists some 150,000 clones, approximately 86% of them singletons. The material sequenced was PBMCs. The receptors shown here come from a woman aged 18-29 years in good health and CMV-seropositive.

CDR3 sequence (DNA): TGTGCCAGCAGTGCTGGGACAGGGGTCACAGATACGCAGTATTTT. It specifies CASSAGTGVTDTQYF. The rearrangement uses TRBV6-1 and TRBJ2-3, with 10 bases that match TRBD1. This CDR3 contains 15 residues. Trimming at V came to 4 bases and at J to 2 bases, leaving 3 bases not matched to a gene. Germline CDR1 and CDR2: MNHNS and SASEGT.

This clone was observed a single time. The gene calls are TRBV25-1 and TRBJ1-2, with D tentatively TRBD1 (5 bases). Germline V gene sequence: CDR1 MGHDK, CDR2 SYGVNS. Trimming removed 6 bases at V and 4 bases at J, with 18 bases between. CDR3 length: 15 amino acids. CDR3: CASRDPSGPIYGYTF. The CDR3 DNA is TGTGCCAGCAGGGACCCATCAGGGCCGATCTATGGCTACACCTTC.

The chain recombines TRBV5-1 with TRBJ1-1; 10 bases map to TRBD1. The V and J ends lost 4 bases and 7 bases, in that order; junction bases with no gene match: 13. Germline CDR1 and CDR2: SGHRS and YFSETQ. The CDR3 is made up of 16 amino acids. In DNA, the CDR3 is TGCGCCAGCAGCCCGTCCGACAGGGGGCCTGTAGGTGAAGCTTTCTTT. Encoded protein: CASSPSDRGPVGEAFF.

The chain recombines TRBV5-6 with TRBJ2-3, with a possible D match to TRBD2 (5 bases). The V and J ends lost 4 bases and 9 bases respectively, with 15 bases between them. The CDR3 has 13 residues. CDR1 and CDR2 (germline): SGHDT, YYEEEE. This CDR3 is CASSQASIGTQYF. CDR3 nucleotides: TGTGCCAGCAGCCAAGCTAGCATCGGGACGCAGTATTTT.

The genes are TRBV2 and TRBJ2-1, with TRBD2 matching 10 bases. CDR1 and CDR2 (germline): SNHLY, FYNNEI. This CDR3 spans 16 amino acids. The V segment lost 5 bases and the J segment 3 bases; nucleotides outside the gene matches: 7. The CDR3 sequence: CASSQGLAASYNEQFF. In nucleotides, the CDR3 is TGTGCCAGCAGTCAAGGACTAGCGGCCAGCTACAATGAGCAGTTCTTC.

This clone is a singleton in its sample. As DNA, the CDR3 is TGTGCCAGCAGTGAACTCCCGCCGGGGGGCATTCAGTACTTC. Protein: CASSELPPGGIQYF. The J gene is TRBJ2-4, the V gene TRBV6-1, with 7 bases aligning to TRBD2. Germline V gives CDR1 MNHNS, CDR2 SASEGT. The CDR3 runs 14 residues. Germline trimming cut 2 bases from V and 9 bases from J; bases unmatched to any gene: 7.

The genes are TRBV28 and TRBJ1-2; 7 nucleotides agree with TRBD1. CDR1 is MDHEN and CDR2 is SYDVKM in the germline V gene. The CDR3 contains 14 residues. The J segment lost 4 bases and the V segment lost 1 base, leaving 3 bases of the junction unmatched. The CDR3 protein is CASSLYAGGYGYTF. CDR3 nucleotides: TGTGCCAGCAGTTTATACGCAGGGGGCTATGGCTACACCTTC.

The chain employs TRBV29-1 and TRBJ2-7, with 8 positions matching TRBD1. The ends lost 7 bases at V and 2 bases at J; junction bases unmatched: 7. Germline V gene lookup returns CDR1 SQVTM and CDR2 ANQGSEA. The CDR3 consists of 13 residues. The CDR3 nucleotides read TGCAGCGCTCTGACAGGGGTGACCTACGAGCAGTACTTC. It is translated as CSALTGVTYEQYF.

This sequence joins TRBV11-2 and TRBJ1-2; 9 bases agree with TRBD1. Trimming at V came to 2 bases and at J to 8 bases, leaving 15 bases not matched to a gene. CDR3 size: 17 residues. Germline CDR1 is SGHAT and CDR2 is FQNNGV. The CDR3: CASSLRRGTGFYIGYTF. The CDR3 DNA reads as TGTGCCAGCAGCTTACGGCGCGGGACAGGGTTTTATATCGGCTACACCTTC.

The chain employs TRBV2 and TRBJ1-5; 7 bases agree with TRBD1. Germline CDR1 reads SNHLY; CDR2 reads FYNNEI. This CDR3 spans 16 amino acids. Trimming cost V 4 bases and J 0 bases; bases outside gene matches: 6. The DNA of the CDR3 is TGTGCCAGCAGTGGAAACAGGGGCTATAGCAATCAGCCCCAGCATTTT. It is translated as CASSGNRGYSNQPQHF.

This clone has just a few counts. The V and J genes are TRBV2 and TRBJ1-2, with 10 positions matching TRBD1. Germline lookup yields CDR1 SNHLY and CDR2 FYNNEI. The CDR3 is 16 amino acids. Trimming at V came to 4 bases and at J to 8 bases, leaving 13 bases not matched to a gene. The CDR3 sequence is CASSARDRGEVKGYTF. CDR3 bases: TGTGCCAGCAGTGCCCGGGACAGGGGAGAAGTGAAGGGCTACACCTTC.

CDR3 residues: CASSYEQGISQETQYF. CDR3 DNA sequence: TGTGCCAGCAGTTACGAACAGGGGATTAGCCAAGAGACCCAGTACTTC. This rearrangement joins TRBV6-5 to TRBJ2-5, with 7 bases identical to TRBD1. CDR1 and CDR2 from the germline V gene are MNHEY and SVGAGI. This CDR3 region has 16 residues. V was clipped by 2 bases and J by 1 base; unmatched bases: 7.

The chain employs TRBV19 and TRBJ2-3; the D gene is possibly TRBD2 (6 bases). V lost 5 bases and J 1 base, leaving 10 bases between the germline ends. The CDR3 consists of 14 residues. Per germline, CDR1 LNHDA and CDR2 SQIVND (reference sequence). The CDR3 reads CASSFQRGTDTQYF. The CDR3 DNA reads TGTGCCAGTAGTTTCCAGCGGGGCACAGATACGCAGTATTTT. The full variable domain, rest sourced from reference TRBV19 and TRBJ2-3, is DGGITQSPKYLFRKEGQNVTLSCEQNLNHDAMYWYRQDPGQGLRLIYYSQIVNDFQKGDIAEGYSVSREKKESFPLTVTSAQKNPTAFYLCASSFQRGTDTQYFGPGTRLTVL.

This clone was seen just once. This rearrangement joins TRBV19 to TRBJ1-3; TRBD1 matches at 8 bases. The CDR3 is 16 amino acids. V shed 3 bases, J shed 2 bases, and the junction held 6 bases outside the gene matches. Germline CDR1 is LNHDA and CDR2 is SQIVND (reference sequence). CDR3 in DNA: TGTGCCAGTAGTATCTCCGGACAGGGAGCTGGAAACACCATATATTTT. As protein: CASSISGQGAGNTIYF.

V gene TRBV4-1 combines with J gene TRBJ1-1; TRBD1 matches at 8 bases. CDR1 is MGHRA and CDR2 is YSYEKL in the germline V gene. The V and J ends lost 4 bases and 4 bases, in that order; junction bases with no gene match: 11. This CDR3 is 16 amino acids long. The chain's CDR3 is CASSPLRGLGSTEAFF. The CDR3 DNA sequence: TGCGCCAGCAGCCCACTCAGGGGGCTCGGGAGCACTGAAGCTTTCTTT.

This clone was seen a few times. The V gene is TRBV7-9, the J gene TRBJ1-1; 10 nucleotides align to TRBD1. V was clipped by 4 bases and J by 0 bases; unmatched bases: 5. From germline, CDR1 is SEHNR and CDR2 FQNEAQ (reference sequence). This CDR3 contains 16 residues. The CDR3 loop is CASSSDRGQMNTEAFF. The CDR3 DNA reads as TGTGCCAGCAGCTCAGACAGGGGGCAGATGAACACTGAAGCTTTCTTT.

The chain couples TRBV15 to TRBJ1-5, with D maybe TRBD1 (5 bases). The length of the CDR3 is 14 residues. Per the germline V gene, CDR1 is LNHNV and CDR2 is YYDKDF (reference sequence). Between the trimmed V and J ends, which lost 0 bases and 4 bases, there was a span of 7 bases. CDR3 coding DNA: TGTGCCACCAGCAGAGAGGGGCGGAATCAGCCCCAGCATTTT. Residues: CATSREGRNQPQHF.

V is TRBV6-5 and J is TRBJ2-6; 7 bases agree with TRBD1. After removal of 6 bases from V and 4 bases from J, the junction contained 3 bases not matched to a gene. In germline, CDR1 is MNHEY, CDR2 SVGAGI. There are 14 residues in the CDR3. The CDR3 sequence: CASSRQGGANVLTF. In DNA form, the CDR3 reads TGTGCCAGCAGCAGACAGGGAGGGGCCAACGTCCTGACTTTC.

This clone was seen once. The chain uses TRBV30 and TRBJ1-5, with 9 bases that match TRBD1. V gave up 0 bases and J gave up 1 base; unmatched junction bases: 16. CDR3 length equals 20 residues. Germline lookup yields CDR1 GTSNPN and CDR2 SVGIG (reference sequence). The CDR3 protein is CAWSVLGRDRDSISNQPQHF. DNA for the CDR3: TGTGCCTGGAGTGTACTTGGACGGGACAGGGATTCAATAAGCAATCAGCCCCAGCATTTT. The variable domain in full, with the rest retrieved from reference TRBV30 and TRBJ1-5, is SQTIHQWPATLVQPVGSPLSLECTVEGTSNPNLYWYRQAAGRGLQLLFYSVGIGQISSEVPQNLSASRPQDRQFILSSKKLLLSDSGFYLCAWSVLGRDRDSISNQPQHFGDGTRLSIL.

This clone was seen only once. V gene TRBV18 combines with J gene TRBJ1-1, with 7 bases aligning to TRBD1. From germline, CDR1 is KGHSH and CDR2 LQKENI. This CDR3 comprises 15 residues. Trimming removed 4 bases from V and 2 bases from J; junction bases left unmatched: 7. DNA of the CDR3: TGTGCCAGCTCACAGGGGGCAGGCGGAAACACTGAAGCTTTCTTT. It yields the protein CASSQGAGGNTEAFF.

The chain is built from TRBV14 and TRBJ2-7, with 8 positions matching TRBD1. The CDR3 sequence is 15 residues long. Germline V gives CDR1 SGHDN, CDR2 FVKESK. V shed 5 bases, J shed 0 bases, and the junction held 6 bases outside the gene matches. The CDR3 reads CASSKDRALSYEQYF. The DNA of the CDR3 is TGTGCCAGCAGCAAGGACAGGGCGCTCTCCTACGAGCAGTACTTC.

This sequence joins TRBV6-5 and TRBJ1-2, with D unclear. Trimming removed 2 bases from V and 5 bases from J, with 15 bases in between. The germline gives CDR1 MNHEY, CDR2 SVGAGI. The CDR3 runs 15 residues. The CDR3 protein is CASSYRMPPGYGYTF. The CDR3 region has the DNA TGTGCCAGCAGTTACCGTATGCCCCCGGGATATGGCTACACCTTC.

The V call is TRBV6-5, the J call TRBJ2-3; TRBD2 matches at 8 bases. Germline CDR1 MNHEY, CDR2 SVGAGI. V gave up 2 bases and J gave up 3 bases; unmatched junction bases: 4. The CDR3 consists of 15 residues. CDR3: CASSYAGGGTDTQYF. The CDR3 DNA reads TGTGCCAGCAGTTACGCCGGGGGGGGAACAGATACGCAGTATTTT.

The genes are TRBV27 and TRBJ1-2, with 7 bases that match TRBD1. The germline CDR1 and CDR2 sequences are MNHEY and SMNVEV (reference sequence). This CDR3 has 15 residues. V gave up 3 bases and J gave up 5 bases; unmatched junction bases: 9. Written as DNA, the CDR3 is TGTGCCAGCAGTTTCCGACGGGACAGCCGATATGGCTACACCTTC. The encoded protein is CASSFRRDSRYGYTF.

The chain recombines TRBV10-3 with TRBJ2-7; TRBD2 is a possible D gene (5 bases). Looked up from germline, CDR1 is ENHRY and CDR2 is SYGVKD. The CDR3 is 14 residues long. V was trimmed by 2 bases and J by 0 bases, leaving 8 bases between them. The CDR3 DNA reads TGTGCCATCAGTGAGGCTGGGAGCTCCTACGAGCAGTACTTC. Amino acids: CAISEAGSSYEQYF.

The chain employs TRBV27 and TRBJ1-4; 8 positions agree with TRBD1. The CDR3 length is 15 residues. The junction had 12 bases not matched to a gene; V was cut back by 3 bases and J by 12 bases. Germline V gene data show CDR1 as MNHEY and CDR2 as SMNVEV (reference sequence). The CDR3 DNA sequence: TGTGCCAGCAGTTTCTTTAACCGACAGGGGAGGGAACTGTTTTTT. Its protein is CASSFFNRQGRELFF.

The gene calls are TRBV10-3 and TRBJ1-2, with TRBD1 identical over 7 bases. This CDR3 comprises 18 residues. Germline V gene sequence: CDR1 ENHRY, CDR2 SYGVKD. The trim removed 0 bases at V and 6 bases at J, leaving 16 bases unmatched. CDR3 in amino acids: CAISESGPQTGPGDGYTF. Here the CDR3 DNA reads TGTGCCATCAGTGAGTCAGGGCCGCAGACAGGGCCCGGCGATGGCTACACCTTC.

The rearrangement uses TRBV28 and TRBJ1-2; weak D call: TRBD1 (5 bases). The CDR3 runs 16 residues. Germline loops: CDR1 MDHEN, CDR2 SYDVKM. V gave up 7 bases and J gave up 2 bases, with 20 bases separating them. The CDR3 sequence is CASIPSMGRGNYGYTF. The CDR3 bases are TGTGCCAGCATCCCCTCTATGGGACGGGGGAACTATGGCTACACCTTC.

The rearrangement links TRBV7-3 to TRBJ2-3, with 13 bases lining up with TRBD2. With V trimmed by 4 bases and J by 5 bases, 6 bases remained unmatched. There are 16 residues in the CDR3. CDR1 is SGHTA, CDR2 FQGTGA, per germline. This CDR3 reads CASSSRTSGRGDTQYF. CDR3 bases: TGTGCCAGCAGCTCAAGGACTAGCGGGAGAGGAGATACGCAGTATTTT.

The chain carries TRBV2 and TRBJ2-7; weak D call: TRBD1 (6 bases). The germline CDR1 and CDR2 sequences are SNHLY and FYNNEI. The V end was cut by 7 bases, the J end by 3 bases, with 10 bases between. This CDR3 contains 12 residues. The chain's CDR3 is CASKGESYEQYF. In nucleotides, the CDR3 is TGTGCCAGCAAGGGGGAGAGCTACGAGCAGTACTTC.